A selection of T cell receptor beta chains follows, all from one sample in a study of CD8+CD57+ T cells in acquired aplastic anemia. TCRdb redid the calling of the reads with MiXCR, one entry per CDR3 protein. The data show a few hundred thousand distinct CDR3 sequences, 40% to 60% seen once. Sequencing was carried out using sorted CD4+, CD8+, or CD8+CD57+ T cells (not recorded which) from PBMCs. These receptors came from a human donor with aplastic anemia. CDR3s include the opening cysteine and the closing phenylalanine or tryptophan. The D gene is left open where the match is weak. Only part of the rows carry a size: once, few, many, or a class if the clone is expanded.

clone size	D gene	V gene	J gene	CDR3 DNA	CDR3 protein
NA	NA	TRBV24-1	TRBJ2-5	TGTGCCACCAGTGGCAGGAAACCCGAGACCCAGTACTTC	CATSGRKPETQYF
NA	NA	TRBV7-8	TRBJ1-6	TGTGCCAGCAGCCCCCGTTTGGACGGAAATTCACCCCTCCACTTT	CASSPRLDGNSPLHF
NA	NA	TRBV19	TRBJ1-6	TGTGCCAGTAGTACTCAGGCAGCGAATAATTCACCCCTCCACTTT	CASSTQAANNSPLHF
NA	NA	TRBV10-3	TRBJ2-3	TGTGCCATCAGTGAGTCCCGTGCAGATACGCAGTATTTT	CAISESRADTQYF
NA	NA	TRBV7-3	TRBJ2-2	TGTGCCAGCAGCGCTACGACAGCAACGAACACCGGGGAGCTGTTTTTT	CASSATTATNTGELFF
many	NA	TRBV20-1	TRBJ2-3	TGCAGTGCTAGCGGGGGTTTCGCGCCAACAGATACGCAGTATTTT	CSASGGFAPTDTQYF
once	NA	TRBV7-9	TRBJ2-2	TGTGCCAGCAGCTTAGGTGCGACTAGGGAGCTGTTTTTT	CASSLGATRELFF
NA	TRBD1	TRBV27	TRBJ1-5	TGTGCCAGCAGTGCCAACACAGGGGGGAATCAGCCCCAGCATTTT	CASSANTGGNQPQHF
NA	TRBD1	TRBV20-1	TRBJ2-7	TGCAGTGCTAGAGATCGAGACAGGGGCTACTACGGCGAGCAGTACTTC	CSARDRDRGYYGEQYF
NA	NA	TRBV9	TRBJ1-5	TGTGCCAGCAGCTCCTCACACGGGCTCGGTCAGCCCCAGCATTTT	CASSSSHGLGQPQHF
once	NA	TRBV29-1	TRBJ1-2	TGCAGCGTAAGGGGGGGCAGTGGGAATGGCTACACCTTC	CSVRGGSGNGYTF
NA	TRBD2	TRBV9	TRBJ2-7	TGTGCCAGCAGCGTAGGACCGTGGGCTAGCGGGGGGTCCCGAATTCCATACGAGCAGTACTTC	CASSVGPWASGGSRIPYEQYF
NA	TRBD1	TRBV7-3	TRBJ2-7	TGTGCCAGCAGCTTAGACAGGGTCGGCTACGAGCAGTACTTC	CASSLDRVGYEQYF
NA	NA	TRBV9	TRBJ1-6	TGTGCCAGCAGTGTGGGATCTGATAATTCACCCCTCCACTTT	CASSVGSDNSPLHF
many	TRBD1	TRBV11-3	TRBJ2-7	TGTGCCAGCAGCTTAAAGGTCGGGACAGGCGACTACGAGCAGTACTTC	CASSLKVGTGDYEQYF
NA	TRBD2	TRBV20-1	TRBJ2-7	TGCAGTGCAGCTAGCGGGGGGATCTCCTACGAGCAGTACTTC	CSAASGGISYEQYF
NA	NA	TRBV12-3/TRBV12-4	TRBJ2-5	TGTGCCAGCAGTTCTCGCGGGCGAGATCAGCCCCAGTACTTC	CASSSRGRDQPQYF
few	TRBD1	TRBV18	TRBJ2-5	TGTGCCAGCTCGACGTACAGGGGGACCCAGGAGACCCAGTACTTC	CASSTYRGTQETQYF
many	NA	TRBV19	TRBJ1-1	TGTGCCAGTAGTGTATACAGCTACACTGAAGCTTTCTTT	CASSVYSYTEAFF
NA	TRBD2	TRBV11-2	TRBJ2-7	TGTGCCAGCAGCCAGACTAGCTACTACGAGCAGTACTTC	CASSQTSYYEQYF
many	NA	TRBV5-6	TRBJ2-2	TGTGCCAGCAGCTTGGACCTGAACACCGGGGAGCTGTTTTTT	CASSLDLNTGELFF
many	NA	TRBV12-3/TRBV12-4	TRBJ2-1	TGTGCCAGCAGCCCTGGTTCCGACAATGAGCAGTTCTTC	CASSPGSDNEQFF
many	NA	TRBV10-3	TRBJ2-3	TGTGCCATCGGGGGGTCCCGTAGCACAGATACGCAGTATTTT	CAIGGSRSTDTQYF
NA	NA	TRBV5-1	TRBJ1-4	TGCGCCAGCAGCTTGGCCGTTCAAGATAATGAAAAACTGTTTTTT	CASSLAVQDNEKLFF
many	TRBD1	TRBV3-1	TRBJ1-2	TGTGCCAGCAGCCAAAACAGGCAGGGGGATGGCTACACCTTC	CASSQNRQGDGYTF
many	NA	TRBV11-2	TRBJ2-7	TGTGCCAGCAGCTTAGTCGGGGGCTACGAGCAGTACTTC	CASSLVGGYEQYF
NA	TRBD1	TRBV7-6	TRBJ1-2	TGTGCCAGCAGCTCTAGGGGGGCGGGACAGTACTATGGCTACACCTTC	CASSSRGAGQYYGYTF
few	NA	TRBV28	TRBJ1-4	TGTGCCAGCAGCGGGGACAATACCCCCCCAACTAATGAAAAACTGTTTTTT	CASSGDNTPPTNEKLFF
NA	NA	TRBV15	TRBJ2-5	TGTGCCACCAGCAGAGAGGGGGAGACCCAGTACTTC	CATSREGETQYF
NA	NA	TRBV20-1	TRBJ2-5	TGCACCTATGTACAGCCGATCCAAGAGACCCAGTACTTC	CTYVQPIQETQYF
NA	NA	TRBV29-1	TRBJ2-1	TGCAGCGTGTCAGGGGGGGCCAATGAGCAGTTCTTC	CSVSGGANEQFF
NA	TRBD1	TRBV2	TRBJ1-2	TGTGCCAGCAGTGACAGAACAGGGGGCGGGTATGGCTACACCTTC	CASSDRTGGGYGYTF
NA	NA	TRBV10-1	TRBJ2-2	TGCGCCAGCAGTGAATACAGGGCTGGGGAGCTGTTTTTT	CASSEYRAGELFF
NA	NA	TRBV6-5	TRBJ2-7	TGTGCCAGCAGCCAAGGACCGGCAATCTACGAGCAGTACTTC	CASSQGPAIYEQYF
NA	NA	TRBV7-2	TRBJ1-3	TGTGCCAGCAGCTTAGATGTCAGGAACTCTGGAAACACCATGTATTTT	CASSLDVRNSGNTMYF
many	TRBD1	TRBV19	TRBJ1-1	TGTGCCAGTAGCGTGGGACAGCACACTGAAGCTTTCTTT	CASSVGQHTEAFF
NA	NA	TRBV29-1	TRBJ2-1	TGCAGCGCCGCGGACAGCTACAATGAGCAGTTCTTC	CSAADSYNEQFF
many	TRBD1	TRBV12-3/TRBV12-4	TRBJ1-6	TGTGCCAGCAGTTTAACGACAGGGTTCGGTAATTCACCCCTCCACTTT	CASSLTTGFGNSPLHF
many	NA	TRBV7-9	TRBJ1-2	TGTGCCAGCAGCTTAGAATCTGGCTACACCTTC	CASSLESGYTF
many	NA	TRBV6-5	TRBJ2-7	TGTGCCAGCAGTTACGTGCAGGGTAACTACGAGCAGTACTTC	CASSYVQGNYEQYF
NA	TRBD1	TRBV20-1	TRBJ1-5	TGCAGTGTCCAGACAGGGGGGAATCAGCCCCAGCATTTT	CSVQTGGNQPQHF
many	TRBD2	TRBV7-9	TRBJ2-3	TGTGCCAGCAGTTCCGGTGGTGGGCGGGGGAAGTATACGCAGTATTTT	CASSSGGGRGKYTQYF
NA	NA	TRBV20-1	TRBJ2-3	TGCAGTGCTAGACGTGGGGCCACAGATACGCAGTATTTT	CSARRGATDTQYF
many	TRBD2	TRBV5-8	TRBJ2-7	TGTGCCAGCAGCCCGACTAGGGAAGCGGGGGGCTACGAGCAGTACTTC	CASSPTREAGGYEQYF
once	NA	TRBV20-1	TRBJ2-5	TGCAGTGCCCGGCAGGCGGGGACCCAGTACTTC	CSARQAGTQYF
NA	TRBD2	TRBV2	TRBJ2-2	TGTGCCAGCAGTGAGGGGCCTCATAGCGGGGGGCTGTTTTTT	CASSEGPHSGGLFF
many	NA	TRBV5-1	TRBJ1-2	TGCGCCAGCAGCTCCTTTCCAATCCAGGACTGGACAGTCTTC	CASSSFPIQDWTVF
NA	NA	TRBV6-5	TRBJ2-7	TGTGCCAGCAGTTACGGGGCTGACTCCTACGAGCAGTACTTC	CASSYGADSYEQYF
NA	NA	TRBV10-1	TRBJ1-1	TGCGCCAGCAGTGAGATTCAGGGCGGTGAAGCTTTCTTT	CASSEIQGGEAFF
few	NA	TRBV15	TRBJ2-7	TGTGCCACCAGCAGTGAATACCCCGGACAGACCTACGAGCAGTACTTC	CATSSEYPGQTYEQYF
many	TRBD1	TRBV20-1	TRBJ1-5	TGCAGTGCTAGGACCTCCGGGACAGGGGGCTTAATTCAGCCCCAGCATTTT	CSARTSGTGGLIQPQHF
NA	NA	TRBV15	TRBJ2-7	TGTGCCACCAGCAGCCCTTATGGGACGGGCAGAGGAGGCTCCTACGAGCAGTACTTC	CATSSPYGTGRGGSYEQYF
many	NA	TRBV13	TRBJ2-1	TGTGCCAGCAGCCCTAATGGGCGCTACAATGAGCAGTTCTTC	CASSPNGRYNEQFF
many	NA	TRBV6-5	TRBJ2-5	TGTGCCAGCAGACGGGAAGAGACCCAGTACTTC	CASRREETQYF
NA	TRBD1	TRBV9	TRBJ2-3	TGTGCCAGCAGCCCTACGACAGGGAGCACAGATACGCAGTATTTT	CASSPTTGSTDTQYF